The source of this T cell receptor beta chain is a study of human T cells and chemical hapten exposure. Study-level information: The patients were mostly female; they had alopecia areata, totalis or universalis.

From germline, CDR1 is MNHEY and CDR2 SMNVEV (reference sequence). Trimming pared 6 bases from V and 3 bases from J, leaving 17 bases between. The CDR3 runs to 15 residues. TCRdb redid the calling of the RACE reads with MiXCR, one entry per CDR3 protein. The table shows roughly 160,000 distinct CDR3 sequences, with 13% to 15% occurring only once. The time point is: patch test 1, 2 weeks after DPC sensitization. Regarding treatment: therapeutic diphenylcyclopropenone sensitization with weekly scalp DPC. The chain couples TRBV27 to TRBJ1-1; D perhaps matches TRBD1 (6 bases). The material was whole blood, obtained in connection with sensitization to the hapten diphenylcyclopropenone (DPC). The clonotype was recovered from a woman aged 25 to 39 with alopecia areata. Some clones in this sample may be carry-over from other donors' samples. Here the CDR3 DNA reads TGTGCCAGCAGGGCTTCCTCCGGGACATACACTGAAGCTTTCTTT. Its translation is CASRASSGTYTEAFF.